The T cell receptor beta chain described here comes from a study of shared clonotypes between healthy human individuals. Positive CCR7 selection of CD45RO-negative cells yielded the naive CD8 cells, and terminally differentiated effector memory CD45RA+ cells were excluded. Assay: immunoSEQ multiplex PCR; the TCRdb copy retains only in-frame clones and omits some. The data show 1.5 million to 2.5 million clones, with approximately 94% seen just once and 1% to 1.5% held by the top ten. V was pared by 10 bases and J by 7 bases, with 26 bases between. Germline V gene lookup returns CDR1 MDHEN and CDR2 SYDVKM. This CDR3 contains 15 residues. With regard to this clone: Its specificity is unknown.

Study-level results: Sampling used blood alone; tissue repertoires probably differ.

The sequence derives from a man aged 18-30 years in good health. The rearrangement joins TRBV28 to TRBJ2-7; maybe TRBD2 (5 bases). The sample was naive CD8+ T cells sorted from blood. CDR3 loop: CATTRRNGSFMEQYF. In DNA, the CDR3 is TGTGCCACGACAAGGAGGAACGGTTCCTTTATGGAGCAGTACTTC.